This TCR beta chain was found in a study of blood T cell repertoires in COVID-19. Profiled with immunoSEQ multiplex PCR; TCRdb holds only in-frame clones, not every one. The sample holds a few hundred thousand clones, roughly 85% seen once. Germline CDR1 MNHEY, CDR2 SVGEGT. This CDR3 spans 19 amino acids. J gave up 4 bases and V 0 bases, and 11 bases lay outside the gene matches. The sample was peripheral blood. The chain joins TRBV6-2 or TRBV6-3 to TRBJ2-5; 13 positions agree with TRBD2. The clonotype was recovered from a human donor in a cohort sampled during active COVID-19. The CDR3 nucleotides are TGTGCCAGCAGTTACTCGATCGGGACTAGCGGGGTTGGGGTAGAGACCCAGTACTTC. Its translation: CASSYSIGTSGVGVETQYF.